This T cell receptor beta chain was identified in a study of blood T cell repertoires in COVID-19. Turning to the study itself: There were acute and convalescent COVID-19 samples, and they came from the United States, Italy and Spain. T cells, B-cell-depleted T cells, or PBMCs supplied cDNA or gDNA.

The ends were cut back, 5 bases at V and 1 base at J, with 10 bases in the middle. Per germline, CDR1 SGHTA and CDR2 FQGTGA. The CDR3 has 14 amino acids. Original processing methods: By means of reference gene primer amplification, nucleated cell counts were estimated. Sequenced by immunoSEQ multiplex PCR; TCRdb stores in-frame clones only, minus some. The V and J calls and the clone size are those of that table, but D and trimming were determined from the DNA. Altogether 200,000 or so clones are present, just under 85% being singletons, with the ten largest covering 5% to 6.5%. V and J are TRBV7-3 and TRBJ2-3; no reliable D call. This sequence was found in a woman between 70 and 85 years old with active or convalescent COVID-19. Sequenced input: peripheral blood. CDR3: CASSLRSGTDTQYF. CDR3 DNA sequence: TGTGCCAGCAGCCTTAGATCTGGCACAGATACGCAGTATTTT.